The TCR beta chain described here comes from a study of blood T cell repertoires in COVID-19. CDR3 length: 15 residues. The V end was cut by 0 bases, the J end by 4 bases, with 13 bases between. The germline V gene has CDR1 SGHRS and CDR2 YFSETQ. Only in-frame clones appear in the TCRdb table, and some are missing; sequencing was by immunoSEQ multiplex PCR. This table has 25,000 to 35,000 clones, around 87% appearing once. A few counts support this clone. The chain uses TRBV5-1 and TRBJ2-5; possibly TRBD2 for D (5 bases). Sequenced input: peripheral blood. This TCR was sampled from a man in his fifties or sixties with active COVID-19. This CDR3 reads CASSLGQVGGETQYF. In DNA, the CDR3 is TGCGCCAGCAGCTTGGGTCAGGTCGGAGGAGAGACCCAGTACTTC.